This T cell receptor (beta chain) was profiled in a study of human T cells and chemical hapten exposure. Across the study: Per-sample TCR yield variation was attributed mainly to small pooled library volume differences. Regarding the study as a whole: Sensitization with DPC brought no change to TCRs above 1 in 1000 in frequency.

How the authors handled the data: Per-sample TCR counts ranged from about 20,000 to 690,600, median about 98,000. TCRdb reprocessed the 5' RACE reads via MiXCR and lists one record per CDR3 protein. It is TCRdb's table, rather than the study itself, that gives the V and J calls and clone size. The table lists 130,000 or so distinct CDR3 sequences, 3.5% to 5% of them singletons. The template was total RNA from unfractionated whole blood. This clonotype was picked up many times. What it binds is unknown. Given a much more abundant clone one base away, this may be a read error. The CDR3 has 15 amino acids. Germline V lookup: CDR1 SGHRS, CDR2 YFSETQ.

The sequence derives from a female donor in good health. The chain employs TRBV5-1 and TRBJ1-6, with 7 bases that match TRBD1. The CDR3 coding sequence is TGCGCCAGCAGCTTGGTCGGGACAGATAATGCACCCCTCCACTTT. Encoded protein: CASSLVGTDNAPLHF.